These 31 T cell receptor beta chains were sequenced from one sample in a study of PD-1 blockade in classical Hodgkin lymphoma. Here immunoSEQ multiplex PCR was the method, and the copy in TCRdb shows in-frame clones only, minus some. The data show about 30,000 clones, approximately 94% seen once. The sample's time point: newly diagnosed, previously untreated cHL patient sample. The sequenced sample consisted of peripheral blood mononuclear cells (PBMCs). These receptors all stem from a human donor with classical Hodgkin lymphoma.

The gene calls are TRBV28 and TRBJ2-5; perhaps TRBD2 as D (7 bases). The closer fit of TRBJ2-7 to the DNA end suggests the J call may be wrong. The CDR3 covers 14 residues. Germline V gene sequence: CDR1 MDHEN, CDR2 SYDVKM. CDR3 bases: TGTGCCAGCAGCCCCCCGGGGGGCACCTACGAGCAGTACTTC. Translated, it gives CASSPPGGTYEQYF.

CDR3 nucleotide sequence: TGTGCCAGCAGCCCTGGGAGTGCAACTAATGAAAAACTGTTTTTT. Protein sequence: CASSPGSATNEKLFF. This chain connects TRBV7-9 to TRBJ1-4; D unresolved. There are 15 residues in the CDR3. Trimming took off 5 bases at V and 0 bases at J, with 10 bases between the two ends. Germline V gives CDR1 SEHNR, CDR2 FQNEAQ (reference sequence).

This rearrangement joins TRBV18 to TRBJ2-5, with TRBD1 matching 9 bases. Germline V lookup: CDR1 KGHSH, CDR2 LQKENI. CDR3 length: 14 amino acids. The trim removed 2 bases at V and 5 bases at J, leaving 3 bases unmatched. CDR3 coding DNA: TGTGCCAGCTCACCAGGGACAGGGCCGGAGACCCAGTACTTC. This gives the protein CASSPGTGPETQYF.

This sequence joins TRBV15 and TRBJ2-1, with unresolved D. The V gene lost 0 bases and the J gene lost 12 bases, with 21 bases spanning the gap. CDR1 is LNHNV and CDR2 is YYDKDF in the germline V gene (reference sequence). This CDR3 region has 16 residues. The CDR3 nucleotides are TGTGCCACCAGCAGAGATTCGAGTGACCCATCCCATGGGCAGTTCTTC. This translates into CATSRDSSDPSHGQFF.

The chain uses TRBV7-9 and TRBJ2-3; unclear D gene. The V and J ends lost 5 bases and 1 base respectively, with 10 bases between them. The germline gives CDR1 SEHNR, CDR2 FQNEAQ (reference sequence). The CDR3 sequence is 14 residues long. CDR3 residues: CASSRPAGTDTQYF. In DNA, the CDR3 is TGTGCCAGCAGCCGACCGGCGGGCACAGATACGCAGTATTTT.

This sequence joins TRBV2 and TRBJ1-1; the D gene is possibly TRBD1 (6 bases). In germline, CDR1 is SNHLY, CDR2 FYNNEI. CDR3 size: 14 residues. The V gene lost 10 bases and the J gene lost 4 bases, with 19 bases spanning the gap. For the CDR3, the DNA is TGTGCCACACTCGACAGGTGGGAATCCACTGAAGCTTTCTTT. Protein: CATLDRWESTEAFF.

V is TRBV5-1 and J is TRBJ2-3, with D uncertain. Germline CDR1 and CDR2: SGHRS and YFSETQ. The CDR3 runs to 15 residues. V gave up 4 bases and J gave up 5 bases, with 17 bases separating them. The CDR3 DNA follows: TGCGCCAGCAGCCCCCGGCGAGCCCTGCAAGATACGCAGTATTTT. It specifies CASSPRRALQDTQYF.

V gene TRBV18 combines with J gene TRBJ1-6; 7 bases are shared with TRBD1. Germline CDR1 KGHSH, CDR2 LQKENI. The length of the CDR3 is 13 residues. J gave up 10 bases and V 5 bases, and 5 bases lay outside the gene matches. CDR3 nucleotides: TGTGCCAGCTCAGGGGACAGAACCTCACCCCTCCACTTT. This codes for CASSGDRTSPLHF. Full variable domain (remainder filled in from reference TRBV18 and TRBJ1-6): NAGVMQNPRHLVRRRGQEARLRCSPMKGHSHVYWYRQLPEEGLKFMVYLQKENIIDESGMPKERFSAEFPKEGPSILRIQQVVRGDSAAYFCASSGDRTSPLHFGNGTRLTVT.

The CDR3 bases are TGTGCCAGCAGCCCCCAGCGGGGGGGCAGGAATGAGCAGTTCTTC. It encodes CASSPQRGGRNEQFF. The rearrangement links TRBV5-4 to TRBJ2-1, with 10 positions matching TRBD2. Trimming at V came to 4 bases and at J to 7 bases, leaving 8 bases not matched to a gene. CDR3 length equals 15 residues. CDR1 is SGHNT and CDR2 is YYREEE in the germline V gene (reference sequence).

This sequence joins TRBV28 and TRBJ2-3, with D unclear. Germline lookup yields CDR1 MDHEN and CDR2 SYDVKM. There are 17 residues in the CDR3. V dropped 0 bases and J dropped 0 bases, with 13 bases sitting between them. CDR3 in amino acids: CASSLWPAIRSTDTQYF. CDR3 sequence (DNA): TGTGCCAGCAGTTTATGGCCAGCGATCAGGAGCACAGATACGCAGTATTTT.

The V and J genes are TRBV6-6 and TRBJ2-3; unclear D gene. Germline V CDR1 and CDR2: MNHNY, SVGAGI (reference sequence). This CDR3 region has 13 residues. V shed 6 bases and J shed 6 bases, with 13 bases lying between them. CDR3 DNA: TGTGCCAGCAGCCACCCCCCGTACGATACGCAGTATTTT. It yields the protein CASSHPPYDTQYF.

In this sample, this clone turned up once. The V gene is TRBV4-3, the J gene TRBJ2-2, with 11 bases identical to TRBD2. Germline CDR1 reads LGHNA; CDR2 reads YSLEER. The CDR3 has 17 amino acids. Trimming cost V 4 bases and J 7 bases; bases outside gene matches: 11. In DNA form, the CDR3 reads TGCGCCAGCAGCCCTCGAAGTAGCGGGGGGGCGAGCGGGGAGCTGTTTTTT. Translation gives CASSPRSSGGASGELFF.

The count of this clone is one. The V call is TRBV30, the J call TRBJ2-3; D might be TRBD1 or TRBD2, each matching 6 bases. CDR1 is GTSNPN and CDR2 is SVGIG in the germline V gene (reference sequence). Trimming removed 3 bases at V and 3 bases at J, with 16 bases between. This CDR3 is built from 15 residues. CDR3 in amino acids: CAWSRGGRRTDTQYF. The CDR3 nucleotides are TGTGCCTGGAGCAGAGGGGGGAGACGGACAGATACGCAGTATTTT.

The rearrangement links TRBV10-3 to TRBJ2-5; 7 nucleotides align to TRBD1. Germline values: CDR1 ENHRY, CDR2 SYGVKD. The CDR3 spans 14 residues. J lost 4 bases, V lost 0 bases, and 2 bases had no gene match. The CDR3: CAISESRTGETQYF. The CDR3 DNA reads as TGTGCCATCAGTGAGTCTAGGACAGGAGAGACCCAGTACTTC.

The CDR3 coding sequence is TGCGCCAGCAGCTTCTCTAGCGGTAGCACAGATACGCAGTATTTT. Its translation is CASSFSSGSTDTQYF. The chain is built from TRBV4-1 and TRBJ2-3; the match to TRBD2 covers 7 bases. Germline lookup yields CDR1 MGHRA and CDR2 YSYEKL. The CDR3 loop spans 15 amino acids. V lost 5 bases and J lost 0; bases outside the gene matches: 5.

The chain combines TRBV28 with TRBJ2-7, with 10 bases that match TRBD2. This CDR3 has 16 amino acids. V lost 7 bases, J lost 1 base, and 10 bases stayed unmatched. Germline V lookup: CDR1 MDHEN, CDR2 SYDVKM. The CDR3 sequence: CASKPPGLAHSYEQYF. Here the CDR3 DNA reads TGTGCCAGCAAACCTCCGGGACTAGCGCATTCCTACGAGCAGTACTTC.

V is TRBV4-1 and J is TRBJ2-5; 10 nucleotides align to TRBD2. V was pared by 4 bases and J by 5 bases, with 10 bases of the junction left unmatched. The CDR3 is made up of 16 amino acids. Germline V gene lookup returns CDR1 MGHRA and CDR2 YSYEKL. The CDR3 sequence is CASSPTLAGVWETQYF. DNA for the CDR3: TGCGCCAGCAGCCCTACTCTAGCGGGAGTTTGGGAGACCCAGTACTTC.

V usage is TRBV27 and J usage is TRBJ1-2, with D hard to call. Trimming pared 5 bases from V and 2 bases from J, leaving 6 bases between. The CDR3 covers 12 residues. Germline values: CDR1 MNHEY, CDR2 SMNVEV (reference sequence). The DNA of the CDR3 is TGTGCCAGCAGTAGCGGGAACTATGGCTACACCTTC. Its translation is CASSSGNYGYTF.

The gene calls are TRBV5-1 and TRBJ1-6; TRBD1 matches at 7 bases. Germline V gene lookup returns CDR1 SGHRS and CDR2 YFSETQ. This CDR3 spans 14 amino acids. With V trimmed by 5 bases and J by 9 bases, 8 bases remained unmatched. CDR3 in DNA: TGCGCCAGCAGGGTCACAGGGGACAGTTCACCCCTCCACTTT. This sequence encodes CASRVTGDSSPLHF.

The chain couples TRBV10-3 to TRBJ1-5; D gene uncertain. The CDR3 consists of 13 residues. V was shortened by 4 bases and J by 0 bases, with 4 bases between the two germline ends. Germline CDR1 and CDR2: ENHRY and SYGVKD. The CDR3 loop is CAISGNSNQPQHF. CDR3 nucleotide sequence: TGTGCCATCAGTGGAAATAGCAATCAGCCCCAGCATTTT.

The CDR3 DNA reads as TGTGCCAGTAGTATAGTCCAGGAGACAAATCAGCCCCAGCATTTT. Encoded protein: CASSIVQETNQPQHF. The chain combines TRBV19 with TRBJ1-5; D is ambiguous. The CDR3 has 15 residues. Per the germline V gene, CDR1 is LNHDA and CDR2 is SQIVND (reference sequence). V was clipped by 1 base and J by 4 bases, with 11 bases between them. Together with reference TRBV19 and TRBJ1-5, the CDR3 gives the full variable domain: DGGITQSPKYLFRKEGQNVTLSCEQNLNHDAMYWYRQDPGQGLRLIYYSQIVNDFQKGDIAEGYSVSREKKESFPLTVTSAQKNPTAFYLCASSIVQETNQPQHFGDGTRLSIL.

V gene TRBV10-3 combines with J gene TRBJ2-7; 12 nucleotides match TRBD2. Germline CDR1 reads ENHRY; CDR2 reads SYGVKD. The CDR3 covers 15 residues. V was clipped by 7 bases and J by 6 bases; unmatched bases: 10. The CDR3 region is CAIKGLAGGPTEQYF. The DNA of the CDR3 is TGTGCCATCAAGGGGCTAGCGGGAGGGCCTACCGAGCAGTACTTC.

V usage is TRBV27 and J usage is TRBJ2-1; 8 bases match TRBD1. V shed 6 bases, J shed 8 bases, and the junction held 6 bases outside the gene matches. CDR1 and CDR2 from the germline V gene are MNHEY and SMNVEV (reference sequence). The CDR3 is 13 amino acids. CDR3 nucleotide sequence: TGTGCCAGCAGGAGACAGGGGTATCATGAGCAGTTCTTC. This encodes CASRRQGYHEQFF.

The V and J genes are TRBV11-2 and TRBJ1-2, with TRBD1 matching over 8 bases. The CDR3 runs 13 residues. V was pared by 4 bases and J by 4 bases, with 2 bases of the junction left unmatched. The germline gives CDR1 SGHAT, CDR2 FQNNGV. CDR3 residues: CASSSDRGYGYTF. The CDR3 region has the DNA TGTGCCAGCAGCTCTGACAGGGGCTATGGCTACACCTTC.

The chain has TRBV7-9 and TRBJ2-1, with TRBD2 identical over 8 bases. Trimming removed 0 bases from V and 3 bases from J; junction bases left unmatched: 4. The CDR3 is made up of 16 amino acids. CDR1 is SEHNR, CDR2 FQNEAQ, per germline (reference sequence). The CDR3 region is CASSLASGGGYNEQFF. The CDR3 bases are TGTGCCAGCAGCTTAGCCTCGGGAGGGGGCTACAATGAGCAGTTCTTC.

The J gene is TRBJ1-2, the V gene TRBV6-1; 10 nucleotides match TRBD1. The CDR3 totals 14 residues. CDR1 is MNHNS, CDR2 SASEGT, per germline. With V trimmed by 8 bases and J by 8 bases, 11 bases remained unmatched. The CDR3 region has the DNA TGTGCCAGCGGAGGGACAGGGGAATTTCGGGGCTACACCTTC. Its protein product is CASGGTGEFRGYTF.

This clone was seen only once. V is TRBV20-1 and J is TRBJ2-1; D is ambiguous. The CDR3 consists of 9 residues. The V and J ends lost 6 bases and 7 bases respectively, with 4 bases between them. In germline, CDR1 is DFQATT, CDR2 SNEGSKA (reference sequence). CDR3 residues: CSATNEQFF. CDR3 bases: TGCAGTGCGACTAATGAGCAGTTCTTC.

The J gene is TRBJ2-5, the V gene TRBV7-9; 10 nucleotides agree with TRBD2. Germline V gene lookup returns CDR1 SEHNR and CDR2 FQNEAQ (reference sequence). With 0 bases clipped from V and 5 bases from J, the junction kept 6 bases outside the gene matches. The CDR3 consists of 16 residues. In nucleotides, the CDR3 is TGTGCCAGCAGCTTAGCGCTAGCGGGAGAAGAGGAGACCCAGTACTTC. This codes for CASSLALAGEEETQYF.

V is TRBV28 and J is TRBJ2-2; D is perhaps TRBD1 (7 bases). The CDR3 has 15 residues. CDR1 is MDHEN, CDR2 SYDVKM, per germline. Trimming removed 6 bases at V and 3 bases at J, with 14 bases between. CDR3 bases: TGTGCCAGCAGCCCCAGGGGGGAGGACACCGGGGAGCTGTTTTTT. It encodes CASSPRGEDTGELFF.

This clone was observed a few times. The chain joins TRBV28 to TRBJ2-7, with 11 bases that match TRBD1. This CDR3 spans 13 amino acids. Unmatched junction bases numbered 0, after V lost 3 bases and J lost 5 bases. The germline gives CDR1 MDHEN, CDR2 SYDVKM. This CDR3 reads CASSLGQGDEQYF. Written as DNA, the CDR3 is TGTGCCAGCAGTTTGGGACAGGGGGACGAGCAGTACTTC.

V usage is TRBV28 and J usage is TRBJ1-1, with 9 bases matching TRBD1. Germline trimming cut 6 bases from V and 5 bases from J; bases unmatched to any gene: 4. This CDR3 is 13 amino acids long. Germline V gene sequence: CDR1 MDHEN, CDR2 SYDVKM. The CDR3 sequence: CASSSGQGTEAFF. DNA of the CDR3: TGTGCCAGCAGCTCGGGACAGGGAACTGAAGCTTTCTTT. The whole variable domain, remainder taken from reference TRBV28 and TRBJ1-1, is DVKVTQSSRYLVKRTGEKVFLECVQDMDHENMFWYRQDPGLGLRLIYFSYDVKMKEKGDIPEGYSVSREKKERFSLILESASTNQTSMYLCASSSGQGTEAFFGQGTRLTVV.